The sequence of this TCR beta chain was determined in a study of blood T cell repertoires in COVID-19 (dated by TCRdb to the early 2020s). About the study as a whole: The collaborator samples originated in the United States, Italy and Spain and spanned the acute and convalescent phases of COVID-19. The material from the prospective study consisted of cDNA or gDNA derived from T cells, B-cell-depleted T cells, or PBMCs. The dataset comprised deeply sampled blood TCRbeta repertoires from subjects exposed to, actively infected with, or recovered from COVID-19. The repertoires were made available in a free public database intended to serve as a resource for research on the immune response to SARS-CoV-2. The samples were drawn from the first 160 participants of the ongoing ImmuneRACE study and from about 1,200 subjects provided by 6 global collaborators. The sample metadata nearly always contained a de-identified subject ID, COVID-19 status, age in years and sex. Where available, HLA class I and class II types were obtained from metadata supplied by the sample provider rather than from assay-based typing. What the research found in general, with its limitations: The quantity of clinical and demographic metadata differed by source and by participant and was supplied without curation.

At one collaborating source in Seattle, patients were enrolled during active infection and were followed longitudinally through the course of disease. Whole blood was collected in K2EDTA tubes by collaborating institutions according to the institutions' own protocols. Collaborator samples were shipped for TCRbeta analysis as frozen whole blood, isolated PBMCs, or DNA extracted from either sample type. Concerning this clone: Its antigen specificity is not known. One base away there is no much larger clone; base qualities are not given.

CDR1 and CDR2 are drawn from the germline V gene (reference sequence): MNHEY, SMNVEV. The CDR3 has 14 amino acids, counting the end cysteine and phenylalanine. The DNA shown is the 42-base CDR3, in frame from base 1. The V end loses 5 bases and the J end loses 1 base, and a stretch of 12 bases separates them. TCRbeta CDR3 regions were amplified from genomic DNA using the immunoSEQ Assay, a bias-controlled multiplex PCR. The paper's data handling went like this. Nucleated cell counts per sample were estimated from amplification of reference gene primers within the assay. Sequence reads were collapsed and filtered to measure the absolute abundance of every unique TCRbeta CDR3 rearrangement. For each sample, productive Simpson clonality was calculated by taking the square root of Simpson's diversity index across productive rearrangements. Drawn from immuneACCESS, this table holds only the in-frame rearrangements with V and J called that TCRdb kept. Clones are partly lost; checked studies trace under half to an unresolved V gene and leave the rest unexplained. D and trimming were read from the DNA, whereas the V and J calls and clone size are those reported in that table. The sample table contains a few hundred thousand clones; only one count was recorded for 80% to 85% of them. The ten largest make up approximately 14% of the sample.

The rearrangement joined TRBV27 to TRBJ2-7, with the D gene uncertain. This TCR derives from a person in their 70s with COVID-19, enrolled during active disease. Sequencing was performed on peripheral blood. The nucleotide sequence reads TGTGCCAGCAGTCCCTCCGTTCTATCCTACGAGCAGTACTTC. Translated, this gives CASSPSVLSYEQYF.